Reported below is one TCR beta chain. Its antigen remains undetermined. Per-base quality was not reported, and no clone a single base away is much larger than it. This sample is drawn from a study of shared clonotypes between healthy human individuals (dated by TCRdb to 2018 to 2020). Background on the whole study: A couple of women and three men aged 18 to 49 years were included in the cohort. To increase sequencing depth and limit assay-specific biases, TCR repertoire library preparation and sequencing were carried out by different laboratories using diverse techniques. For each donor, CD4 naive and CD4 memory were each given three plates, CD8 naive was given two plates, and CD8 memory was given one plate. Between about 0.8 and 9 billion PBMCs per donor were obtained by leukapheresis. To estimate repertoire size and how much clonotype sharing occurs between individuals, the study deeply sequenced the blood TCR repertoires of five healthy adults.

CD8 naive samples consisted of CD45RO-negative cells that were positively selected for CCR7, yielding a CD45RA+CCR7+ population without TemRA cells. The donors were healthy, HIV-negative adults who had no recently reported acute infections or vaccinations. Every donor was a Caucasian adult residing in Nashville, Tennessee, USA. Blood was obtained by leukapheresis, after which PBMCs were separated by Ficoll-Histopaque density gradient centrifugation and cryopreserved in liquid nitrogen vapor phase. Purity and quantity of every magnetically sorted T cell population were checked by analytical flow cytometry. Genomic DNA was isolated from every sorted fraction and measured by UV absorbance on a Nanodrop 2000c. Using the deep immunoSEQ assay, TCR CDR3 regions were amplified from genomic DNA by multiplex PCR. For each cell subset, the extracted genomic DNA was distributed evenly across all wells of several immunoSEQ 96-well plates, and each plate served as one replicate. For sorted subsets, each replicate PCR was loaded with around 220 ng genomic DNA, equivalent to 25,000 to 30,000 T cell genomes. The purified libraries were quantified using a Qubit 3.0 fluorometer, sized with a Bioanalyzer 2100, and then quantified again using the KAPA Library Quantification kit. Every immunoSEQ 96-well plate was sequenced on a dedicated single-read 150-cycle Illumina NextSeq 550 flow cell. On the study's bioinformatics: Because the immunoSEQ output held only junctional sequences and lacked quality scores, the filtering could not match the filtering applied to full-length reads. To assign V/J genes and CDR3, sequences were annotated against IMGT germline references using PyIR, a Python wrapper for IgBLAST v1.9. Any read was removed if the V/J assignment was weak (E-value above 1e-6), the CDR3 was missing, or the read contained stop codons, out-of-frame junctions, or ambiguous translated residues. V3J clonotypes were defined by identical inferred V gene, J gene, and CDR3 amino acid sequence. The percentage overlap between two repertoires was calculated by dividing the number of shared unique clonotypes by the size of the smaller repertoire. Three approaches were used to assess repertoire richness: RTK rarefaction, the Chao1 estimator, and Recon v2.1 estimates of unobserved clonotypes. Generation probabilities were computed with OLGA for all TCRbeta clonotypes obtained by the gDNA method from a handful of donors. Imported from immuneACCESS, the table was reduced by TCRdb to in-frame sequences with V and J called. These copies leave out some clones; in studies compared against another copy, an unresolved V gene accounts for under half, and the cause of the remainder is not known. That table gives V, J and clone size, and the DNA gave D and trimming. Present in this sample are roughly 2 million clones, about 95% of which were seen just once. The ten most abundant clones make up more than 0.95% of the sample.

Here is what the overall study found, with its caveats: Sampling was limited to blood, and TCR repertoires in tissue likely differ from TCR repertoires in blood. Incomplete sequencing was indicated by rarefaction of sorted-subset datasets, despite the large sequencing depth. Across a handful of donors, approximately 5% of naive CD4, around 3.5% of naive CD8, approximately 2.5% of memory CD4, and around 0.4% of memory CD8 clonotypes were shared. Naive subsets generally had larger estimated clonotype richness than memory subsets did. Pairwise subsampling led to the expectation that sequencing depth would affect the degree of clonotype sharing among donors. Higher generation probabilities were observed for clonotypes shared by all four sorted-subset donors than for non-shared clonotypes. Because the study included only a small number of donors, the genetic and exposure-history diversity represented was limited.

This receptor was taken from a man aged 18-30 years in good health. Source material: naive CD8+ T cells sorted from blood. The cell subset or site label, as the study defines it: CD45RA+CCR7+.

CDR3 protein: CASSLWGQDQETQYF. The nucleotide sequence reads TGTGCCAGCAGCTTGTGGGGACAGGACCAAGAGACCCAGTACTTC. In this chain, TRBV5-8 is recombined with TRBJ2-5; TRBD1 matches 8 bases in the middle. For CDR1 and CDR2, the germline V gene lists SGHTS and YDEGEE. Trimming leaves V shorter by 1 base and J shorter by 0 bases, with the junction holding 2 bases beyond the gene matches. The CDR3 contains 15 residues, cysteine and phenylalanine counted. Only CDR3 DNA is held: 45 bases, read in frame from base 1.